The sample holds many counts of the clone carrying this T cell receptor beta chain. The antigen remains undetermined. Each CDR3 protein is one row after TCRdb ran MiXCR on the RT-PCR reads. The sample lists over 400,000 distinct CDR3 sequences, approximately 12% occurring once. Germline V lookup: CDR1 SGHVS, CDR2 FQNEAQ. The CDR3 totals 13 residues. The V and J ends lost 2 bases and 6 bases respectively, with 7 bases between them. The data originate from a study of response to subunit inactivated influenza vaccine. Findings and limits, study-wide: Few additional T cells are recruited per seasonal influenza vaccination, authors suggested.

The source is a man aged 45-60 years who received an inactivated influenza vaccine. Sample: PBMCs from blood, taken 45 days after vaccination. This sequence joins TRBV7-8 and TRBJ2-2, with D unclear. For the CDR3, the DNA is TGTGCCAGCAGCTTAACCTCAGCCGGGGAGCTGTTTTTT. Translation: CASSLTSAGELFF.